This is a list of T cell receptor beta chains from one sample in a study of vaccination effects on CD4 cells after COVID-19. Measured with immunoSEQ multiplex PCR; TCRdb has only the in-frame clones, and not every one. This table has over 25,000 clones, approximately 83% appearing once. The antigens these receptors bind are not known. This sample comprised CD4+ T cells from PBMCs cultured with HCoV-NL63 spike peptides, obtained after COVID-19 vaccination. The receptor set was obtained from a human donor who received a COVID-19 vaccine. Some clones in this sample may be carry-over from other donors' samples. CDR3s include the opening cysteine and the closing phenylalanine or tryptophan. A D gene is named only where the DNA matches it firmly. Rows give clone size only sometimes, using once, few, many, or a class for an expanded clone.

len,j_gene,d_gene,v_gene,abundance,CDR3aa,CDR3nt
16,TRBJ1-4,NA,TRBV18,NA,CASSPSSGFTNEKLFF,TGTGCCAGCTCACCATCCTCCGGGTTCACTAATGAAAAACTGTTTTTT
12,TRBJ2-3,NA,TRBV30,NA,CAWSVAVQTQYF,TGTGCCTGGAGTGTAGCGGTTCAGACGCAGTATTTT
15,TRBJ1-6,TRBD1,TRBV2,NA,CASRPTGQGNSPLHF,TGTGCCAGCAGGCCCACGGGACAGGGAAATTCACCCCTCCACTTT
15,TRBJ1-5,TRBD1,TRBV6-2/TRBV6-3,NA,CASSRGTGTTQPQHF,TGTGCCAGCAGCAGGGGGACAGGCACAACTCAGCCCCAGCATTTT
11,TRBJ2-1,NA,TRBV10-3,NA,CAISSSGIQFF,TGTGCCATCAGCTCGTCCGGCATACAGTTCTTC
16,TRBJ1-2,NA,TRBV5-1,NA,CASSLVIMGSGNGYTF,TGCGCCAGCAGCTTGGTAATTATGGGATCGGGGAATGGCTACACCTTC
14,TRBJ1-4,NA,TRBV25-1,NA,CASSAEGDGAKLFF,TGTGCCAGCAGTGCTGAAGGGGATGGAGCAAAACTGTTTTTT
14,TRBJ2-1,NA,TRBV19,NA,CASTVQGAYNEQFF,TGTGCCAGTACCGTACAGGGCGCGTACAATGAGCAGTTCTTC
11,TRBJ1-1,NA,TRBV2,NA,CASRDRAEAFF,TGTGCCAGCAGAGACAGAGCTGAAGCTTTCTTT
14,TRBJ1-1,NA,TRBV5-1,NA,CASSLAEGDTEAFF,TGCGCCAGCAGCTTGGCCGAAGGAGACACTGAAGCTTTCTTT
16,TRBJ1-5,NA,TRBV2,NA,CASSRDRASGNQPQHF,TGTGCCAGCAGTCGGGACCGGGCGTCGGGTAATCAGCCCCAGCATTTT
13,TRBJ1-5,NA,TRBV7-2,NA,CASSSYSNQPQHF,TGTGCCAGCAGCTCGTACAGCAATCAGCCCCAGCATTTT
16,TRBJ1-2,TRBD1,TRBV11-3,NA,CASSYGQGRVNYGYTF,TGTGCCAGCAGCTATGGACAGGGGCGGGTTAACTATGGCTACACCTTC
16,TRBJ2-1,TRBD1,TRBV10-3,NA,CAISESGQGNYNEQFF,TGTGCCATCAGTGAGTCAGGACAGGGGAATTACAATGAGCAGTTCTTC
17,TRBJ2-3,TRBD2,TRBV2,NA,CASRGGLAGAYTDTQYF,TGTGCCAGCAGGGGGGGACTAGCGGGGGCATACACAGATACGCAGTATTTT
14,TRBJ1-1,NA,TRBV5-1,NA,CASSLAVVNTEAFF,TGCGCCAGCAGCTTGGCGGTAGTGAACACTGAAGCTTTCTTT
16,TRBJ2-3,TRBD2,TRBV10-3,NA,CAISDLSGASTDTQYF,TGTGCCATCAGTGATCTTAGCGGGGCTAGCACAGATACGCAGTATTTT
15,TRBJ1-1,NA,TRBV14,NA,CASSPRPDLRSEAFF,TGTGCCAGCAGCCCCCGACCCGACTTGAGGTCTGAAGCTTTCTTT
16,TRBJ2-4,TRBD1,TRBV4-3,NA,CASSHIQGAAKNIQYF,TGCGCCAGCAGCCATATACAGGGGGCTGCCAAAAACATTCAGTACTTC
17,TRBJ2-2,TRBD2,TRBV5-1,few,CASSSTQRGANTGELFF,TGCGCCAGCAGCTCCACTCAGCGGGGGGCCAACACCGGGGAGCTGTTTTTT
16,TRBJ1-2,TRBD1,TRBV18,NA,CASSPPQGAVFYGYTF,TGTGCCAGCTCACCTCCTCAGGGGGCCGTTTTCTATGGCTACACCTTC
14,TRBJ2-4,TRBD1,TRBV10-3,NA,CAISEPGQGNIQYF,TGTGCCATCAGCGAACCGGGACAGGGTAACATTCAGTACTTC
14,TRBJ2-5,TRBD2,TRBV6-6,NA,CASRGTSGGETQYF,TGTGCCAGCAGGGGGACTAGCGGGGGGGAGACCCAGTACTTC
11,TRBJ2-3,NA,TRBV6-1,NA,CASSEFDTQYF,TGTGCCAGCAGTGAGTTCGATACGCAGTATTTT
15,TRBJ1-1,NA,TRBV5-1,NA,CASSLSSAVNTEAFF,TGCGCCAGCAGCTTGTCCTCCGCGGTGAACACTGAAGCTTTCTTT
15,TRBJ2-4,NA,TRBV6-5,once,CASSSTGGVKNIQYF,TGTGCCAGCAGTTCGACCGGGGGAGTCAAAAACATTCAGTACTTC
13,TRBJ1-1,NA,TRBV7-3,NA,CASSLQRNTEAFF,TGTGCCAGCAGCTTGCAGAGAAACACTGAAGCTTTCTTT
13,TRBJ2-1,NA,TRBV7-9,NA,CASSQLVLNEQFF,TGTGCCAGCAGCCAACTAGTTCTAAATGAGCAGTTCTTC
16,TRBJ1-6,NA,TRBV19,NA,CASSNSPSGLGSPLHF,TGTGCCAGTAGCAACTCCCCATCGGGACTCGGGTCACCCCTCCACTTT
16,TRBJ1-3,NA,TRBV5-4,NA,CASSSQTVSSGNTIYF,TGTGCCAGCAGCTCGCAGACGGTGAGCTCTGGAAACACCATATATTTT
12,TRBJ2-5,NA,TRBV24-1,NA,CATSGLQETQYF,TGTGCCACCAGCGGGCTTCAAGAGACCCAGTACTTC
15,TRBJ2-5,TRBD2,TRBV5-1,NA,CASRAKTSGGETQYF,TGCGCCAGCCGCGCCAAAACTAGCGGGGGGGAGACCCAGTACTTC
13,TRBJ1-1,NA,TRBV19,NA,CASSRGRNTEAFF,TGTGCCAGTAGTAGAGGACGGAACACTGAAGCTTTCTTT
11,TRBJ2-3,NA,TRBV29-1,NA,CSVYTGDTQYF,TGCAGCGTCTATACAGGGGATACGCAGTATTTT
16,TRBJ2-1,TRBD2,TRBV19,NA,CASSRLAGESYNEQFF,TGTGCCAGTAGTAGACTAGCGGGGGAGTCCTACAATGAGCAGTTCTTC
14,TRBJ2-3,NA,TRBV5-1,NA,CASSLGTSTDTQYF,TGCGCCAGCAGCTTGGGGACCAGCACAGATACGCAGTATTTT
13,TRBJ1-1,NA,TRBV12-3/TRBV12-4,NA,CASSFFSNTEAFF,TGTGCCAGCAGTTTTTTTTCGAACACTGAAGCTTTCTTT
14,TRBJ1-2,NA,TRBV7-9,NA,CASSLVGAQSAHTF,TGTGCCAGCAGCTTAGTAGGGGCCCAGTCCGCTCACACCTTC